This T cell receptor (beta chain) was retrieved from a study of cytomegalovirus exposure and HLA in healthy donors. Trimming at V came to 7 bases and at J to 0 bases, leaving 7 bases not matched to a gene. The V gene's germline CDR1 is SQVTM and CDR2 ANQGSEA. This CDR3 comprises 14 residues. Primers included in the PCR were 60 Vbeta and 13 Jbeta primers. The method was immunoSEQ multiplex PCR; TCRdb's version includes in-frame clones alone and lacks a portion of them. The sample yields around 200,000 clones, roughly 78% seen once. The J gene is TRBJ2-3, the V gene TRBV29-1; 7 positions agree with TRBD1. Sequences were obtained from PBMCs. This clonotype was obtained from a boy between 10 and 17 years old in good health and CMV-seronegative. The CDR3 is CSGGTATSTDTQYF. DNA of the CDR3: TGCAGCGGGGGGACAGCCACTAGCACAGATACGCAGTATTTT.